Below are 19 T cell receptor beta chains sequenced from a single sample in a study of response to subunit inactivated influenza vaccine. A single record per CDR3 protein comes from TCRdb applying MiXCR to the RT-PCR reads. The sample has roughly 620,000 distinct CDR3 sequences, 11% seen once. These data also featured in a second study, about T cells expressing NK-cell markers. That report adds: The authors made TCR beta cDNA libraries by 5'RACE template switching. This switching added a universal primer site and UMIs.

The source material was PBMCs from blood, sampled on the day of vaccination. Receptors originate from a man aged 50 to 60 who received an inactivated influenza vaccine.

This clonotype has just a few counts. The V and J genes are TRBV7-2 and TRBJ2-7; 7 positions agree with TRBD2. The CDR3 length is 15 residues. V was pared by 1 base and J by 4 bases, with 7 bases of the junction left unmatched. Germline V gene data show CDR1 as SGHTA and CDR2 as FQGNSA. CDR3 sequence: CASSLEGGGKYEQYF. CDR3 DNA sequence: TGTGCCAGCAGCTTAGAGGGCGGGGGAAAGTACGAGCAGTACTTC.

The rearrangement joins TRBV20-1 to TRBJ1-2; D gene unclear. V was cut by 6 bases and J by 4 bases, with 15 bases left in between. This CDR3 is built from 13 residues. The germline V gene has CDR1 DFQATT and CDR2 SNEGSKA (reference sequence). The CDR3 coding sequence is TGCAGTGCCGTCCGGGCAGAGACCTATGGCTACACCTTC. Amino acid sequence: CSAVRAETYGYTF.

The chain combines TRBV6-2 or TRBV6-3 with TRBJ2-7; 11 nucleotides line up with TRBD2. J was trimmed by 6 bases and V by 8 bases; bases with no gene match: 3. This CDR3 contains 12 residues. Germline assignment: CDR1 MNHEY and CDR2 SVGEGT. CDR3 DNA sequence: TGTGCCAGCCTAGCGGGAGGCATCGAGCAGTACTTC. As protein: CASLAGGIEQYF.

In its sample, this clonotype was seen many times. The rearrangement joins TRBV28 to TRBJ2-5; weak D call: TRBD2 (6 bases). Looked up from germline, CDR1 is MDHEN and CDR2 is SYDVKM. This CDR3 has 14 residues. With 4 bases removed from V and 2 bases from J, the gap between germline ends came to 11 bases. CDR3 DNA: TGTGCCAGCAGTTCCCCACGGGAGCAAGAGACCCAGTACTTC. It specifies CASSSPREQETQYF.

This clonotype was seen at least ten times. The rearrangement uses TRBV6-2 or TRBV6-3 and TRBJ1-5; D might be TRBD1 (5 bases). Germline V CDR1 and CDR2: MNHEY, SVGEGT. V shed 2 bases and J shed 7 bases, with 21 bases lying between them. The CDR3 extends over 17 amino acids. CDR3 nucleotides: TGTGCCAGCAGTTACGTGTTGGATCCTGTGGGGGACCAGCCCCAGCATTTT. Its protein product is CASSYVLDPVGDQPQHF.

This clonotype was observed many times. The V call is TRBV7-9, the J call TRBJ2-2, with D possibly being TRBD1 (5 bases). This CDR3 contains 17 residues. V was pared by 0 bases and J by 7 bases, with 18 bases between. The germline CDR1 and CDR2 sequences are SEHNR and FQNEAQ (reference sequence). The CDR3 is CASSLATDSVGGGELFF. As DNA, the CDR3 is TGTGCCAGCAGCTTAGCTACCGACAGTGTCGGCGGCGGGGAGCTGTTTTTT.

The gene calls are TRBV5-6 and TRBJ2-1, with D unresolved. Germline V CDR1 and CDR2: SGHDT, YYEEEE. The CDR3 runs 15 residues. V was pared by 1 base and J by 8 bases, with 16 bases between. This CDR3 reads CASSLKGGGNDEQFF. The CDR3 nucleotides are TGTGCCAGCAGCTTGAAGGGCGGTGGTAACGATGAGCAGTTCTTC.

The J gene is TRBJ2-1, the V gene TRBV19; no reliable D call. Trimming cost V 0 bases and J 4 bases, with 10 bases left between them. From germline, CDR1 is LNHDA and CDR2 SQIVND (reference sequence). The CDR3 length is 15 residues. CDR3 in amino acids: CASSIDSPLYNEQFF. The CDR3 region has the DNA TGTGCCAGTAGTATAGATTCTCCCCTTTACAATGAGCAGTTCTTC.

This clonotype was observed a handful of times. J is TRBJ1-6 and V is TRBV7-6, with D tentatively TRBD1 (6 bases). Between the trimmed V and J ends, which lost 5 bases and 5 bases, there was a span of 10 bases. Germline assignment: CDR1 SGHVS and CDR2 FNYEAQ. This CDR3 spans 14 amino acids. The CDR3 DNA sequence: TGTGCCAGCAGCCTAGGACAGCATAATTCACCCCTCCACTTT. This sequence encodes CASSLGQHNSPLHF.

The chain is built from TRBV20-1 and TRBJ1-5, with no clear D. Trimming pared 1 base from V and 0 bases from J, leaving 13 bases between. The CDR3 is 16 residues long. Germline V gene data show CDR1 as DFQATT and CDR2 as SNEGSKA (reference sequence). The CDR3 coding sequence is TGCAGTGCTAGAGTTGGAAACTTAAATAGCAATCAGCCCCAGCATTTT. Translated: CSARVGNLNSNQPQHF.

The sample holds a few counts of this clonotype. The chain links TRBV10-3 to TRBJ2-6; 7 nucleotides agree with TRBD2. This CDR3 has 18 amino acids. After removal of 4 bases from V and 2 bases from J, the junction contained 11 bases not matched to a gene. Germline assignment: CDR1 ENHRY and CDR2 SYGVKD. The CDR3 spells CAISGVRGGRTGANVLTF. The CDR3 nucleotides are TGTGCCATCAGTGGGGTGCGGGGCGGGAGAACTGGGGCCAACGTCCTGACTTTC.

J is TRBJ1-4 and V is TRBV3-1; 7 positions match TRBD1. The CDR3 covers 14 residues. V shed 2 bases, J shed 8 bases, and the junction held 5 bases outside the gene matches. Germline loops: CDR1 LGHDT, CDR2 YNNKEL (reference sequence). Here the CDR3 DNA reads TGTGCCAGCAGCCAACGGGACAGCCAAGAAAAACTGTTTTTT. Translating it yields CASSQRDSQEKLFF.

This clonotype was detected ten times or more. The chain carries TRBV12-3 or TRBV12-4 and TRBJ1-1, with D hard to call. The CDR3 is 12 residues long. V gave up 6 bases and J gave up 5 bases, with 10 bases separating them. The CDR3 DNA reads TGTGCCAGCAGCTTATCTATAACTGAAGCTTTCTTT. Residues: CASSLSITEAFF.

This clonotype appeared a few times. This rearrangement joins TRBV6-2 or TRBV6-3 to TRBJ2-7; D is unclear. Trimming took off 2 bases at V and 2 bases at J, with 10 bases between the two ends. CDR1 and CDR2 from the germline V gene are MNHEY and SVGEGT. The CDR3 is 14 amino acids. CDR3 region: CASSYLRLAYEQYF. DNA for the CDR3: TGTGCCAGCAGTTACCTCAGGTTAGCCTACGAGCAGTACTTC.

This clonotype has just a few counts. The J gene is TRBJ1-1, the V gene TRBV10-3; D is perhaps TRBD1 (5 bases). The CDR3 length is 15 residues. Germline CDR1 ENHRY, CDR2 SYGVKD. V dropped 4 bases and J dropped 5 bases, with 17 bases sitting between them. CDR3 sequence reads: CAISGPTGPGTEAFF. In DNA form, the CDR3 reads TGTGCCATCAGTGGACCGACGGGGCCGGGAACTGAAGCTTTCTTT.

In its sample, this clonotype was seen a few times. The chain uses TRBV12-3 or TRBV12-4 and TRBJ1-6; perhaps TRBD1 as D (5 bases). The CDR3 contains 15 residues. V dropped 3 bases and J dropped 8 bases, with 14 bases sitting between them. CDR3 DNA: TGTGCCAGCAGTTTGAGCCAGGGAGGGTATTCACCCCTCCACTTT. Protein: CASSLSQGGYSPLHF.

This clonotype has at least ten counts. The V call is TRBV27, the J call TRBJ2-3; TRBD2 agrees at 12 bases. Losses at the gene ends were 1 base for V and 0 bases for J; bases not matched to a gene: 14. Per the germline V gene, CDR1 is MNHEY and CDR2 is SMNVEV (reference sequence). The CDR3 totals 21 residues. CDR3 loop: CASSLLTSGSLTSSSTDTQYF. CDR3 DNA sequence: TGTGCCAGCAGTTTATTGACTAGCGGGAGTTTAACCTCAAGTAGCACAGATACGCAGTATTTT.

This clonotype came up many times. The CDR3 DNA follows: TGTGCCAGCAGCCGCGACGGGTATGAGCAGTTCTTC. Its translation: CASSRDGYEQFF. The rearrangement uses TRBV12-3 or TRBV12-4 and TRBJ2-1; D is unclear. V lost 6 bases, J lost 8 bases, and 11 bases lay in between. There are 12 residues in the CDR3.

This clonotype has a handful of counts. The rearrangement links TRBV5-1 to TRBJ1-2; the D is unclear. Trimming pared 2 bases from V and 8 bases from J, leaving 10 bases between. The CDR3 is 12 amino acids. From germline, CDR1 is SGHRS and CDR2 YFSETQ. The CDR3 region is CASSFEGAGYTF. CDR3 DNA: TGCGCCAGCAGCTTTGAAGGTGCCGGCTACACCTTC.